This entry lists 3 T cell receptor beta chains sequenced from one sample in a study of human T cells and chemical hapten exposure. In TCRdb, the RACE reads were re-called with MiXCR into one record per CDR3 protein. The sample consists of roughly 84,000 distinct CDR3 sequences, under 14% of them appearing once. Described time point: patch test 3, about 24 weeks after DPC sensitization. Treatment here: therapeutic diphenylcyclopropenone sensitization with weekly scalp DPC. The sequences come from whole blood, collected in connection with sensitization to the hapten diphenylcyclopropenone (DPC). These TCRs come from a woman in her fifties or sixties with alopecia areata. Some clones in this sample may be carry-over from other donors' samples.

This clonotype has a handful of counts. The rearrangement uses TRBV20-1 and TRBJ2-7; D is uncertain. The CDR3 loop spans 10 amino acids. V was trimmed by 3 bases and J by 6 bases, leaving 6 bases between them. The germline gives CDR1 DFQATT, CDR2 SNEGSKA (reference sequence). The CDR3 nucleotides are TGCAGTGCTAGGTCCCGCGAGCAGTACTTC. This gives the protein CSARSREQYF.

The rearrangement links TRBV27 to TRBJ2-7; possibly TRBD2 for D (5 bases). In germline, CDR1 is MNHEY, CDR2 SMNVEV (reference sequence). The V end lost 2 bases, the J end lost 2 bases, and 22 bases lay between the germline ends. The CDR3 has 18 residues. The CDR3 is CASSLIWGEGVSAYEQYF. The CDR3 bases are TGTGCCAGCAGTTTAATTTGGGGAGAGGGAGTCAGTGCCTACGAGCAGTACTTC.

J is TRBJ2-7 and V is TRBV2, with D possibly being TRBD2 (6 bases). The CDR3 length is 12 residues. CDR1 is SNHLY and CDR2 is FYNNEI in the germline V gene. The V end lost 6 bases, the J end lost 4 bases, and 10 bases lay between the germline ends. Here the CDR3 DNA reads TGTGCCAGCAGGGGACTGCTATACGAGCAGTACTTC. Translation gives CASRGLLYEQYF.